The rows below give T cell receptor beta chains drawn from one sample of a study of cytomegalovirus exposure and HLA in healthy donors. Only in-frame clones appear in the TCRdb table, and some are missing; sequencing was by immunoSEQ multiplex PCR. The table gives fewer than 60,000 clones; the top ten clones make up approximately 12% of it. Source material: PBMCs. Receptors originate from a young woman in good health and CMV-seropositive. Both conserved end residues are part of each CDR3. D genes are given only for firm matches. Clone sizes are given selectively: once, few, many, or a class where the clone is expanded.

v_call	clone_size	d_call	j_call	cdr3_nt	cdr3_aa
TRBV9	NA	NA	TRBJ2-5	TGTGCCAGCAGCGTAGGGGGTGCGGGCCTCGGACAAGAGACCCAGTACTTC	CASSVGGAGLGQETQYF
TRBV5-1	NA	NA	TRBJ2-7	TGCGCCAGCAGCTCAAAAGGACAGTTCTACGAGCAGTACTTC	CASSSKGQFYEQYF
TRBV5-1	NA	TRBD2	TRBJ2-3	TGCGCCAGCAGCTTGCGGGCTAGCGGGGGCACAGATACGCAGTATTTT	CASSLRASGGTDTQYF
TRBV18	NA	TRBD1	TRBJ2-7	TGTGCCAGCTCACCCGGACAGGGGGCTTACGCCTACGAGCAGTACTTC	CASSPGQGAYAYEQYF
TRBV19	NA	TRBD1	TRBJ2-1	TGTGCCAGTAGTGACAGGGAGAGGGACTACAATGAGCAGTTCTTC	CASSDRERDYNEQFF
TRBV7-9	NA	NA	TRBJ1-2	TGTGCCAGCAGACCGTTAACGGGAGGGGGCTACACCTTC	CASRPLTGGGYTF
TRBV9	NA	TRBD2	TRBJ2-1	TGTGCCAGCAGCGTAGGGACTAGCGGTTACAATGAGCAGTTCTTC	CASSVGTSGYNEQFF
TRBV7-9	NA	NA	TRBJ2-5	TGTGCCAGCAGCTTGGGCGAGGGGACCCAGTACTTC	CASSLGEGTQYF
TRBV6-5	NA	NA	TRBJ2-1	TGTGCCAGCAGTCTTTGCAATGAGCAGTTCTTC	CASSLCNEQFF
TRBV30	NA	NA	TRBJ1-5	TGTGCCTGGGGTCGACAGTACAATCAGCCCCAGCATTTT	CAWGRQYNQPQHF
TRBV6-1	NA	TRBD1	TRBJ1-1	TGTGCCAGCACAGGGGGCGAGGATTTGAACACTGAAGCTTTCTTT	CASTGGEDLNTEAFF
TRBV6-5	NA	TRBD2	TRBJ2-7	TGTGCCAGCAACCGGGACTCGGGAGGCTCCTACGAGCAGTACTTC	CASNRDSGGSYEQYF
TRBV18	NA	NA	TRBJ2-5	TGTGCCAGCTCACCAGGCCCCCCCCAAGAGACCCAGTACTTC	CASSPGPPQETQYF
TRBV5-1	NA	NA	TRBJ2-7	TGCGCCAGCAGCCAAGACTATTACGCCTACGAGCAGTACTTC	CASSQDYYAYEQYF
TRBV6-5	NA	NA	TRBJ1-2	TGTGCCACCCATGGGGGGGGGCTAAATAACTATGGCTACACCTTC	CATHGGGLNNYGYTF
TRBV7-6	NA	TRBD1	TRBJ2-5	TGTGCCAGCAGCGAGACAGGGTCCCAAGAGACCCAGTACTTC	CASSETGSQETQYF
TRBV19	NA	TRBD1	TRBJ1-2	TGTGCCAGTAGTATTCGGACAGGGCTCTATGGCTACACCTTC	CASSIRTGLYGYTF
TRBV27	NA	NA	TRBJ1-2	TGTGCCAGCAGTTTACAGGGCAGCTATGGCTACACCTTC	CASSLQGSYGYTF
TRBV7-9	NA	NA	TRBJ1-1	TGTGCCAGCAGCTTGACAGCTGACACTGAAGCTTTCTTT	CASSLTADTEAFF
TRBV7-9	NA	TRBD2	TRBJ2-1	TGTGCCAGCAGCTCGAGGACTAGGGTTGTAGATGAGCAGTTCTTC	CASSSRTRVVDEQFF
TRBV7-3	NA	NA	TRBJ2-3	TGTGCCAGCAGCTTAACCCTTAGCGTAGATACGCAGTATTTT	CASSLTLSVDTQYF
TRBV6-5	NA	NA	TRBJ2-2	TGTGCCAGCACCGAGGGGGGGCTGAACACCGGGGAGCTGTTTTTT	CASTEGGLNTGELFF
TRBV7-9	NA	TRBD2	TRBJ2-5	TGTGCCAGCAGCTCCCAAACAACTAGCGGGAGTGGGACCCAGTACTTC	CASSSQTTSGSGTQYF
TRBV18	NA	TRBD1	TRBJ1-5	TGTGCCAGCTCACCTTTAGGGACAGCAAATCAGCCCCAGCATTTT	CASSPLGTANQPQHF
TRBV7-3	NA	TRBD2	TRBJ2-7	TGTGCCAGCAGCTTATCTAGCGGGAGCTACGAGCAGTACTTC	CASSLSSGSYEQYF
TRBV19	NA	NA	TRBJ1-2	TGTGCCAGTAGTATAGTGCGAATGCAGGGCACCTATGGCTACACCTTC	CASSIVRMQGTYGYTF
TRBV6-5	NA	NA	TRBJ1-5	TGTGCCAGCAGACCAGGGTCCATGAGCAATCAGCCCCAGCATTTT	CASRPGSMSNQPQHF
TRBV30	medium-sized	TRBD2	TRBJ2-7	TGTGCCTGGGGAACTAGCGGATATCCCTACGAGCAGTACTTC	CAWGTSGYPYEQYF
TRBV5-5	NA	NA	TRBJ1-2	TGTGCCAGCAGCTTGTGGCAGGCCAACTATGGCTACACCTTC	CASSLWQANYGYTF
TRBV6-5	NA	TRBD1	TRBJ1-5	TGTGCCAGCAGGCTTGGACAGGACATCAATCAGCCCCAGCATTTT	CASRLGQDINQPQHF
TRBV7-9	NA	NA	TRBJ1-2	TGTGCCGCAGGGGTTGGCTACACCTTC	CAAGVGYTF
TRBV9	NA	TRBD2	TRBJ2-1	TGTGCCAGCAGCGGGAGCGGGAGAATTGGCGATGAGCAGTTCTTC	CASSGSGRIGDEQFF
TRBV6-6	NA	NA	TRBJ1-4	TGTGCCAGCAATAAGGGGATCGTACTGTTTTTT	CASNKGIVLFF
TRBV19	NA	TRBD1	TRBJ1-5	TGTGCCAGTAGTACCCTAGGACAGGGGAGGTTTTTGCAGCCCCAGCATTTT	CASSTLGQGRFLQPQHF
TRBV4-2	NA	TRBD1	TRBJ1-2	TGTGCCAGCAGCCAAGAAAAAGGGACAGACTATGGCTACACCTTC	CASSQEKGTDYGYTF
TRBV6-1	NA	NA	TRBJ2-2	TGTGCCAGCAGTGGTCGGGGTTTCGGCGGGGAGCTGTTTTTT	CASSGRGFGGELFF
TRBV15	NA	TRBD1	TRBJ2-5	TGTGCCACCAGCTCAACAGGGGAGGAGACCCAGTACTTC	CATSSTGEETQYF
TRBV14	NA	NA	TRBJ2-1	TGTGCCAGCAGCCAAACACACAATGAGCAGTTCTTC	CASSQTHNEQFF
TRBV11-2	NA	TRBD1	TRBJ1-1	TGTGCCAGCAGCTCCCAGGGGGGAACTGAAGCTTTCTTT	CASSSQGGTEAFF
TRBV7-9	NA	TRBD1	TRBJ1-1	TGTGCCAGCAGCTTAGGGACAGGGAGCACTGAAGCTTTCTTT	CASSLGTGSTEAFF
TRBV19	NA	NA	TRBJ1-3	TGTGCCACGAGCGGGGCGCGCTTGGGATATGGAAACACCATATATTTT	CATSGARLGYGNTIYF
TRBV10-1	NA	NA	TRBJ2-7	TGCGCCAGCAGACAGCCGATCTACGAGCAGTACTTC	CASRQPIYEQYF
TRBV7-9	NA	NA	TRBJ2-3	TGTGCCAGCAGTCCCCTCCTGGTAGTAGCGGGCACAGATACGCAGTATTTT	CASSPLLVVAGTDTQYF
TRBV5-6	NA	NA	TRBJ1-2	TGTGCCAGCAGCTCGGGCCCGGGGAACTATGGCTACACCTTC	CASSSGPGNYGYTF
TRBV5-1	NA	NA	TRBJ1-1	TGCGCCAGCAGCTTAACAGGCGGGGCCGAAGCTTTCTTT	CASSLTGGAEAFF
TRBV19	NA	NA	TRBJ1-1	TGTGCCAGTAGTATCCAGGGAGGGGGTACCACTGAAGCTTTCTTT	CASSIQGGGTTEAFF
TRBV27	NA	NA	TRBJ2-7	TGTGCCAGCAGGGGGCCGTTCCTTGGGGAGCAGTACTTC	CASRGPFLGEQYF
TRBV30	NA	NA	TRBJ1-2	TGTGCCTGGCGCAGTTATGGCTACACCTTC	CAWRSYGYTF
TRBV19	NA	NA	TRBJ1-2	TGTGCCAGTAGTCCAGGCCGGGACAAAAGATTGCTACTAGGGGGCTACACCTTC	CASSPGRDKRLLLGGYTF
TRBV9	NA	NA	TRBJ2-1	TGTGCCAGCAGCGCCTCCTCCCCGGGGGATGAGCAGTTCTTC	CASSASSPGDEQFF
TRBV5-1	NA	TRBD1	TRBJ2-7	TGCGCCAGCAGCACCGGGACAGGGACTGACGAGCAGTACTTC	CASSTGTGTDEQYF